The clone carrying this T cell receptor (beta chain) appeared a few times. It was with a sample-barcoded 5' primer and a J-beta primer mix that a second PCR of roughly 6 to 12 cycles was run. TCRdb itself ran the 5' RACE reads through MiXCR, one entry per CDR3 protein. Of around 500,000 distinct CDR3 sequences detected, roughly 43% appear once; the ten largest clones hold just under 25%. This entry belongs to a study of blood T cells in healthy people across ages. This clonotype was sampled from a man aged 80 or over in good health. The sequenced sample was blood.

The CDR3 nucleotides read TGTGCCAGCAGCCGAAATTTCGGGACAGGTACCTACGAGCAGTACTTC. It encodes CASSRNFGTGTYEQYF. The rearrangement links TRBV3-1 to TRBJ2-7; 8 positions match TRBD1. CDR3 length: 16 residues. The J segment lost 2 bases and the V segment lost 4 bases, leaving 10 bases of the junction unmatched. Germline V CDR1 and CDR2: LGHDT, YNNKEL (reference sequence).